This T cell receptor (beta chain) comes out of a study of blood T cell repertoires in COVID-19. On the study more broadly: From the United States, Italy and Spain came samples of acute and convalescent COVID-19. From T cells, B-cell-depleted T cells, or PBMCs came the material, which was cDNA or gDNA.

Per the study methods: Using reference gene primer amplification, nucleated cell counts were estimated. Data came from immunoSEQ multiplex PCR; TCRdb stores just in-frame clones and leaves some out. D and trimming come from the DNA, and the V and J calls and clone size come from that table. The sample has around 230,000 clones, roughly four fifths seen once. The CDR3 loop spans 14 amino acids. Trimming stripped 1 base from V and 0 bases from J, with 6 bases between. CDR1 and CDR2 from the germline V gene are LGHDT and YNNKEL (reference sequence). The source is a woman aged 55-70 years with active or convalescent COVID-19. The chain links TRBV3-1 (or the pseudogene TRBV3-2) to TRBJ1-2; D gene ambiguous. What was sequenced was peripheral blood. Here the CDR3 reads CASSQGETNYGYTF. The CDR3 DNA reads as TGTGCCAGCAGCCAAGGAGAGACTAACTATGGCTACACCTTC.